This record covers a single T cell receptor (beta chain). Antigen: not known. Via MiXCR, TCRdb re-called the reads, giving one row per CDR3 protein. Counted here are some 400,000 distinct CDR3 sequences, 15% to 20% occurring once; the ten biggest clones make up around 10%. This sample was taken from a study of T cell repertoires in cytomegalovirus infection. About the study: It was the public TCR beta signatures that indicated both CMV infection and matching HLA type.

This CDR3 spans 15 amino acids. The germline V gene encodes CDR1 SGDLS and CDR2 YYNGEE. V trimming: 3 bases; J trimming: 0 bases; junction bases outside the gene matches: 5. General study findings and limits: The ex vivo response showed dominance by HLA-C-restricted CMV-specific TCR beta clonotypes. Cumulated frequencies of public TCR beta families served to identify carriers of CMV plus the relevant HLA.

The source is a human donor in good health (CMV status not recorded). Some clones in this sample may be carry-over from other donors' samples. This rearrangement joins TRBV9 to TRBJ2-7, with 8 bases lining up with TRBD2. Sequenced: PBMCs. The CDR3 loop reads CASSAGGGHSYEQYF. CDR3 sequence (DNA): TGTGCCAGCAGCGCGGGGGGGGGCCACTCCTACGAGCAGTACTTC. Full variable domain (rest looked up from reference TRBV9 and TRBJ2-7): DSGVTQTPKHLITATGQRVTLRCSPRSGDLSVYWYQQSLDQGLQFLIQYYNGEERAKGNILERFSAQQFPDLHSELNLSSLELGDSALYFCASSAGGGHSYEQYFGPGTRLTVT.